This T cell receptor (beta chain) was recovered during a study of blood T cell repertoires in COVID-19. Study as a whole: There were acute and convalescent COVID-19 samples, and they came from the United States, Italy and Spain. Sources were T cells, B-cell-depleted T cells, or PBMCs; the material itself was cDNA or gDNA.

Original processing notes: The assay estimated nucleated cells by amplifying reference gene primers. TCRdb's table, derived via immunoSEQ multiplex PCR, lists solely in-frame clones and lacks some. That table gives V, J and clone size, and the DNA gave D and trimming. This sample carries approximately 90,000 clones, about 84% of them seen once, and the ten largest clones take about 23%. The germline V gene encodes CDR1 MDHEN and CDR2 SYDVKM. The CDR3 length is 14 residues. The junction had 5 bases not matched to a gene; V was cut back by 2 bases and J by 5 bases. Sequencing was done on a sample of peripheral blood. This clonotype was obtained from a man at least 80 years old with active or convalescent COVID-19. V gene TRBV28 combines with J gene TRBJ2-7; 8 bases align to TRBD1. CDR3 in amino acids: CASSLQGASDEQYF. DNA of the CDR3: TGTGCCAGCAGTTTACAGGGGGCGTCGGACGAGCAGTACTTC. The complete variable domain, with remaining parts taken from reference TRBV28 and TRBJ2-7, reads DVKVTQSSRYLVKRTGEKVFLECVQDMDHENMFWYRQDPGLGLRLIYFSYDVKMKEKGDIPEGYSVSREKKERFSLILESASTNQTSMYLCASSLQGASDEQYFGPGTRLTVT.